This is a list of T cell receptor beta chains from one sample in a study of T cell changes during pregnancy in multiple sclerosis. Sequencing was performed with immunoSEQ multiplex PCR; in TCRdb, only in-frame clones are kept and a portion is missing. Here the sample spans 45,000 or so clones, 80% to 90% being singletons. The sample was peripheral blood, taken in the first trimester of pregnancy. These receptors originate from a female donor with multiple sclerosis, enrolled in a pregnancy study. Both conserved end residues are part of each CDR3. The order of the fields is D gene, J gene, V gene, clone size, CDR3 protein, CDR3 DNA. A D gene is named only where the DNA matches it firmly. Clone size is shown for a subset of rows, as once, few, many or a class of expanded clone.

d_call: -; j_call: TRBJ1-5; v_call: TRBV28; clone_size: -; cdr3_aa: CASSLFVLTGFYSNQPQHF; cdr3_nt: TGTGCCAGCAGTTTATTTGTCTTGACAGGCTTTTATAGCAATCAGCCCCAGCATTTT
d_call: TRBD2; j_call: TRBJ2-3; v_call: TRBV9; clone_size: once; cdr3_aa: CASSVGWSGGGPDTQYF; cdr3_nt: TGTGCCAGCAGCGTAGGATGGAGCGGGGGGGGTCCAGATACGCAGTATTTT
d_call: TRBD2; j_call: TRBJ2-7; v_call: TRBV5-1; clone_size: -; cdr3_aa: CASSPHFSGEAYEQYF; cdr3_nt: TGCGCCAGCAGCCCCCACTTCAGCGGGGAGGCCTACGAGCAGTACTTC
d_call: -; j_call: TRBJ1-1; v_call: TRBV30; clone_size: -; cdr3_aa: CAWSVLYPIGDTEAFF; cdr3_nt: TGTGCCTGGAGTGTCCTTTACCCGATTGGAGACACTGAAGCTTTCTTT
d_call: -; j_call: TRBJ1-2; v_call: TRBV5-4; clone_size: -; cdr3_aa: CASSPRQENYGYTF; cdr3_nt: TGTGCCAGCAGCCCTCGACAGGAGAACTATGGCTACACCTTC
d_call: -; j_call: TRBJ2-7; v_call: TRBV5-1; clone_size: -; cdr3_aa: CASSLGLIYEQYF; cdr3_nt: TGCGCCAGCAGCTTAGGACTGATCTACGAGCAGTACTTC
d_call: -; j_call: TRBJ2-7; v_call: TRBV27; clone_size: once; cdr3_aa: CASSLSAGTKPYEQYF; cdr3_nt: TGTGCCAGCAGTTTGTCCGCCGGGACAAAGCCCTACGAGCAGTACTTC
d_call: TRBD1; j_call: TRBJ1-4; v_call: TRBV7-3; clone_size: once; cdr3_aa: CASSSGQGEKLFF; cdr3_nt: TGTGCCAGCAGCTCGGGACAGGGAGAAAAACTGTTTTTT
d_call: -; j_call: TRBJ1-1; v_call: TRBV6-5; clone_size: -; cdr3_aa: CASSPHQGRAFF; cdr3_nt: TGTGCCAGCAGTCCCCATCAAGGGAGAGCTTTCTTT
d_call: -; j_call: TRBJ2-5; v_call: TRBV19; clone_size: -; cdr3_aa: CASSTYGTGWETQYF; cdr3_nt: TGTGCCAGTAGTACCTATGGAACAGGGTGGGAGACCCAGTACTTC
d_call: -; j_call: TRBJ1-5; v_call: TRBV4-3; clone_size: -; cdr3_aa: CASSRAGGNQPQHF; cdr3_nt: TGCGCCAGCAGCCGAGCAGGGGGCAATCAGCCCCAGCATTTT
d_call: -; j_call: TRBJ1-1; v_call: TRBV6-6; clone_size: -; cdr3_aa: CASSGQGNTEAFF; cdr3_nt: TGTGCCAGCAGTGGCCAGGGGAACACTGAAGCTTTCTTT
d_call: TRBD1; j_call: TRBJ1-4; v_call: TRBV9; clone_size: -; cdr3_aa: CASSVGGQGNEKLFF; cdr3_nt: TGTGCCAGCAGCGTAGGGGGACAGGGTAATGAAAAACTGTTTTTT
d_call: -; j_call: TRBJ2-7; v_call: TRBV2; clone_size: -; cdr3_aa: CASSGAQGGYEQYF; cdr3_nt: TGTGCCAGCAGTGGGGCGCAGGGGGGCTACGAGCAGTACTTC
d_call: -; j_call: TRBJ1-4; v_call: TRBV7-2; clone_size: -; cdr3_aa: CATMGWQGSKKLFF; cdr3_nt: TGTGCCACCATGGGGTGGCAGGGGTCTAAAAAACTGTTTTTT
d_call: -; j_call: TRBJ2-7; v_call: TRBV7-9; clone_size: -; cdr3_aa: CASSLRDEQYF; cdr3_nt: TGTGCCAGCAGCTTGCGGGACGAGCAGTACTTC
d_call: -; j_call: TRBJ1-2; v_call: TRBV28; clone_size: once; cdr3_aa: CASTRGGGGVGYTF; cdr3_nt: TGTGCCAGCACCCGGGGTGGGGGGGGAGTTGGCTACACCTTC
d_call: TRBD1; j_call: TRBJ1-5; v_call: TRBV7-3; clone_size: few; cdr3_aa: CASSLKDRGIRNQPQHF; cdr3_nt: TGTGCCAGCAGCTTAAAGGACAGGGGGATACGGAATCAGCCCCAGCATTTT
d_call: -; j_call: TRBJ1-1; v_call: TRBV4-3; clone_size: -; cdr3_aa: CASSLTTAGGTEAFF; cdr3_nt: TGCGCCAGCAGCCTCACCACGGCGGGAGGCACTGAAGCTTTCTTT
d_call: TRBD2; j_call: TRBJ2-7; v_call: TRBV7-6; clone_size: -; cdr3_aa: CASSPHSGLATSYEQYF; cdr3_nt: TGTGCCAGCAGCCCCCACTCCGGACTAGCGACCTCCTACGAGCAGTACTTC
d_call: -; j_call: TRBJ1-1; v_call: TRBV19; clone_size: -; cdr3_aa: CATRTAMNTEAFF; cdr3_nt: TGTGCCACCAGAACAGCAATGAACACTGAAGCTTTCTTT
d_call: -; j_call: TRBJ1-1; v_call: TRBV2; clone_size: -; cdr3_aa: CASTIRGGGTEAFF; cdr3_nt: TGTGCCAGCACCATACGGGGAGGGGGAACTGAAGCTTTCTTT
d_call: TRBD1; j_call: TRBJ2-2; v_call: TRBV4-1; clone_size: -; cdr3_aa: CASSRSGGYDTGELFF; cdr3_nt: TGCGCCAGCAGCCGGTCAGGGGGATACGACACCGGGGAGCTGTTTTTT
d_call: -; j_call: TRBJ2-3; v_call: TRBV5-1; clone_size: -; cdr3_aa: CASRRGINTDTQYF; cdr3_nt: TGCGCCAGCAGGCGAGGGATTAACACAGATACGCAGTATTTT
d_call: -; j_call: TRBJ1-2; v_call: TRBV5-6; clone_size: few; cdr3_aa: CASSLDGRINYGYTF; cdr3_nt: TGTGCCAGCAGCTTGGACGGCAGGATAAACTATGGCTACACCTTC
d_call: TRBD1; j_call: TRBJ1-2; v_call: TRBV7-9; clone_size: -; cdr3_aa: CASSVSQGAIYGYTF; cdr3_nt: TGTGCCAGCAGCGTTTCCCAGGGGGCGATCTATGGCTACACCTTC
d_call: TRBD1; j_call: TRBJ1-2; v_call: TRBV6-5; clone_size: -; cdr3_aa: CASSPATGGSFGYTF; cdr3_nt: TGTGCCAGCAGTCCGGCGACAGGGGGATCGTTCGGCTACACCTTC
d_call: TRBD1; j_call: TRBJ1-1; v_call: TRBV9; clone_size: -; cdr3_aa: CASSDRGRTFF; cdr3_nt: TGTGCCAGCAGCGACAGGGGGCGGACTTTCTTT
d_call: TRBD2; j_call: TRBJ2-1; v_call: TRBV9; clone_size: -; cdr3_aa: CASSPSGVEQFF; cdr3_nt: TGTGCCAGCAGTCCAAGCGGGGTCGAGCAGTTCTTC
d_call: TRBD1; j_call: TRBJ2-1; v_call: TRBV6-6; clone_size: -; cdr3_aa: CASRGDRYNEQFF; cdr3_nt: TGTGCCAGCAGAGGGGACAGGTACAATGAGCAGTTCTTC
d_call: TRBD1; j_call: TRBJ2-1; v_call: TRBV2; clone_size: -; cdr3_aa: CASSGTGGYNEQFF; cdr3_nt: TGTGCCAGCAGCGGGACAGGGGGTTACAATGAGCAGTTCTTC
d_call: -; j_call: TRBJ1-4; v_call: TRBV7-6; clone_size: -; cdr3_aa: CASSLGGRVREKLFF; cdr3_nt: TGTGCCAGCAGCTTAGGGGGCAGGGTTCGTGAAAAACTGTTTTTT
d_call: TRBD2; j_call: TRBJ2-1; v_call: TRBV7-6; clone_size: -; cdr3_aa: CASSFSVERGDGNEQFF; cdr3_nt: TGTGCCAGCAGCTTCTCGGTCGAGCGGGGGGACGGTAATGAGCAGTTCTTC
d_call: TRBD2; j_call: TRBJ2-7; v_call: TRBV28; clone_size: -; cdr3_aa: CASSSPGGGTYEQYF; cdr3_nt: TGTGCCAGCAGTTCCCCGGGGGGGGGAACCTACGAGCAGTACTTC
d_call: TRBD1; j_call: TRBJ1-1; v_call: TRBV7-9; clone_size: -; cdr3_aa: CASSPTDGTVGFEAFF; cdr3_nt: TGTGCCAGCAGCCCCACGGACGGGACAGTAGGCTTTGAAGCTTTCTTT
d_call: -; j_call: TRBJ1-2; v_call: TRBV10-3; clone_size: few; cdr3_aa: CATLKDGQINGYTF; cdr3_nt: TGTGCCACACTTAAAGACGGACAGATAAATGGCTACACCTTC
d_call: -; j_call: TRBJ1-2; v_call: TRBV29-1; clone_size: -; cdr3_aa: CSVGVRYGYTF; cdr3_nt: TGCAGCGTTGGCGTAAGATATGGCTACACCTTC
d_call: -; j_call: TRBJ2-7; v_call: TRBV25-1; clone_size: -; cdr3_aa: CASSGTVGPYEQYF; cdr3_nt: TGTGCCAGCAGTGGGACAGTGGGGCCCTACGAGCAGTACTTC
d_call: -; j_call: TRBJ2-7; v_call: TRBV5-1; clone_size: -; cdr3_aa: CASSLGQVISEQYF; cdr3_nt: TGCGCCAGCAGCTTGGGTCAGGTAATTTCCGAGCAGTACTTC
d_call: TRBD1; j_call: TRBJ2-7; v_call: TRBV7-9; clone_size: -; cdr3_aa: CASSLFGPGGIYF; cdr3_nt: TGTGCCAGCAGCTTATTTGGTCCAGGGGGCATCTACTTC
d_call: TRBD1; j_call: TRBJ2-7; v_call: TRBV18; clone_size: -; cdr3_aa: CASSFSATGDYEQYF; cdr3_nt: TGTGCCAGCTCATTTAGCGCGACAGGGGACTACGAGCAGTACTTC